The 2 T cell receptor beta chains below all came from one sample that was sequenced in a study of radiotherapy plus CTLA-4 blockade in lung cancer. TCRdb's table, derived via immunoSEQ multiplex PCR, lists solely in-frame clones and lacks some. The sample shows tens of thousands of clones, roughly 85% of them seen only once. Sample: peripheral blood, taken from a patient treated with radiotherapy plus ipilimumab. These receptor sequences come from a human donor with non-small cell lung cancer who had a complete response to radiotherapy plus ipilimumab.

This clone was seen more than once but under ten times. V gene TRBV27 combines with J gene TRBJ2-4; tentative D call: TRBD2 (5 bases). Between the trimmed V and J ends, which lost 3 bases and 2 bases, there was a span of 8 bases. The CDR3 covers 14 residues. Germline CDR1 is MNHEY and CDR2 is SMNVEV (reference sequence). CDR3 bases: TGTGCCAGCAGTTTGAGGGAATCCAAAAACATTCAGTACTTC. Amino acids: CASSLRESKNIQYF.

This chain links TRBV9 with TRBJ2-2; 9 nucleotides agree with TRBD2. The length of the CDR3 is 17 residues. Germline CDR1 and CDR2: SGDLS and YYNGEE. The J segment lost 2 bases and the V segment lost 4 bases, leaving 9 bases of the junction unmatched. CDR3 region: CASSLAGTSLNTGELFF. The CDR3 DNA sequence: TGTGCCAGCAGCTTGGCCGGGACTAGCCTAAACACCGGGGAGCTGTTTTTT.